Listed below are T cell receptor beta chains from one sample, sequenced in a study of blood T cell repertoires in COVID-19. Method: immunoSEQ multiplex PCR; TCRdb's copy keeps in-frame clones and lacks some. The sample includes about 160,000 clones, approximately 91% of them seen just once. The sample taken for sequencing was peripheral blood. These receptors were collected from a man between 18 and 35 years old with acute or convalescent COVID-19. Both conserved end residues are part of each CDR3. A D gene is named only where the DNA matches it firmly. A row's size may be missing; if present it is once, few, many or a size class.

v_gene	j_gene	d_gene	abundance	CDR3nt	CDR3aa
TRBV5-5	TRBJ2-1	TRBD2	.	TGTGCCAGCAGCTTGTCTAGCGGAGTCTACAATGAGCAGTTCTTC	CASSLSSGVYNEQFF
TRBV11-2	TRBJ2-1	TRBD2	.	TGTGCCAGCAGCCCTAGCGGGCCGTACTCCTACAATGAGCAGTTCTTC	CASSPSGPYSYNEQFF
TRBV18	TRBJ1-5	.	.	TGTGCCAGCTCCCCCGGGACTCCGAATCAGCCCCAGCATTTT	CASSPGTPNQPQHF
TRBV5-1	TRBJ2-5	.	.	TGCGCCAGCAGCTTGGACGGACAGTTCCAAGAGACCCAGTACTTC	CASSLDGQFQETQYF
TRBV7-6	TRBJ2-7	TRBD1	.	TGTGCCAGCAGCTTATTGACAGGGCCCCCTTTAAGCGAGCAGTACTTC	CASSLLTGPPLSEQYF
TRBV18	TRBJ2-7	.	.	TGTGCCAGCTCACCGGTGCGGCAACATAGCTCCTACGAGCAGTACTTC	CASSPVRQHSSYEQYF
TRBV9	TRBJ1-6	.	.	TGTGCCAGCAGCGCCCTCGGGGGGTCACCCCTCCACTTT	CASSALGGSPLHF
TRBV6-6	TRBJ2-3	TRBD2	.	TGTGCCAGCAGTCCCCAATTAGCGGGAGCGGGGACAGATACGCAGTATTTT	CASSPQLAGAGTDTQYF
TRBV5-4	TRBJ2-7	.	.	TGTGCCAGCAGCCCCGGGGGCTACGAGCAGTACTTC	CASSPGGYEQYF
TRBV7-8	TRBJ1-2	TRBD1	.	TGTGCCAGCAGCTTAGCCCCGGACAGGGGGAGAGGCTACACCTTC	CASSLAPDRGRGYTF
TRBV3-1/TRBV3-2	TRBJ1-1	.	.	TGTGCCAGCAGCGGTCGGGGGTCTTTCTTT	CASSGRGSFF
TRBV11-2	TRBJ2-1	.	few	TGTGCCAGCAGTCGCGACTTTCATGAGCAGTTCTTC	CASSRDFHEQFF
TRBV4-1	TRBJ1-4	TRBD1	.	TGCGCCAGCAGCCCAGGGACAGGGAAAGGAGCAACTAATGAAAAACTGTTTTTT	CASSPGTGKGATNEKLFF
TRBV25-1	TRBJ1-5	TRBD1	.	TGTGCCAGCAGCGAGGGACAGGGTCCCTTCGGCAATCAGCCCCAGCATTTT	CASSEGQGPFGNQPQHF